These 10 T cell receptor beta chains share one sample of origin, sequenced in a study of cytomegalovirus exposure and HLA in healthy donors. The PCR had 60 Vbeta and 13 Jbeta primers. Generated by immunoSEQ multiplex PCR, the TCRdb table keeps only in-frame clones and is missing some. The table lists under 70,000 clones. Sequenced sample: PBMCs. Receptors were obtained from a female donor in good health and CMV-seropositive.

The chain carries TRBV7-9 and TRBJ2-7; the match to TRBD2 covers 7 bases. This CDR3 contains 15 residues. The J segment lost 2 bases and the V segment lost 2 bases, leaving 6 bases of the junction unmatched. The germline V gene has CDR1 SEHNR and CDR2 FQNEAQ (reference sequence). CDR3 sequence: CASSLFGGSTYEQYF. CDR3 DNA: TGTGCCAGCAGCTTATTCGGCGGGAGCACCTACGAGCAGTACTTC.

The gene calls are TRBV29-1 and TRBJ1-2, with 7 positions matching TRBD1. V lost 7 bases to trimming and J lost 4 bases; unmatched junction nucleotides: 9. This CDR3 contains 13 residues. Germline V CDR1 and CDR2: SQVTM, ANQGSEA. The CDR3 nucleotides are TGCAGCGCCCTCCCGACAGGGCCCTATGGCTACACCTTC. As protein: CSALPTGPYGYTF. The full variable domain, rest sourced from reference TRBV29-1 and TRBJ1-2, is SAVISQKPSRDICQRGTSLTIQCQVDSQVTMMFWYRQQPGQSLTLIATANQGSEATYESGFVIDKFPISRPNLTFSTLTVSNMSPEDSSIYLCSALPTGPYGYTFGSGTRLTVV.

The CDR3 is CSVSTGVWPGNTIYF. The CDR3 DNA follows: TGCAGCGTTTCGACAGGGGTCTGGCCTGGAAACACCATATATTTT. The chain joins TRBV29-1 to TRBJ1-3; 8 nucleotides align to TRBD1. Germline V gene lookup returns CDR1 SQVTM and CDR2 ANQGSEA. With 5 bases clipped from V and 2 bases from J, the junction kept 8 bases outside the gene matches. CDR3 size: 15 residues.

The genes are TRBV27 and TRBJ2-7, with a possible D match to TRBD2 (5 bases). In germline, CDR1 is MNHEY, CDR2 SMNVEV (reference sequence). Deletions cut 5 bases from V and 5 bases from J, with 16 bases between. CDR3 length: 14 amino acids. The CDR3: CASSPGKGWDEQYF. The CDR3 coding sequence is TGTGCCAGCAGTCCCGGGAAGGGCTGGGACGAGCAGTACTTC.

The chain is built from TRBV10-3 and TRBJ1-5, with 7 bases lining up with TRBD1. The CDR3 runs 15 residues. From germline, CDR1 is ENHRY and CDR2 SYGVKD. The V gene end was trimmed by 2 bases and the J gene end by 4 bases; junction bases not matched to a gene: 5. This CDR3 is CAISEAQGGNQPQHF. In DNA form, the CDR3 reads TGTGCCATCAGTGAGGCCCAGGGGGGAAATCAGCCCCAGCATTTT.

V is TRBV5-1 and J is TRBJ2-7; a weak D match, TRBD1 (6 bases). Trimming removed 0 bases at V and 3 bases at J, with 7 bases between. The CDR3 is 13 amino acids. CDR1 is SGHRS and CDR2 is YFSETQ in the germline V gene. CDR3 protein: CASSLDRVYEQYF. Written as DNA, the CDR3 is TGCGCCAGCAGCTTGGACAGGGTCTACGAGCAGTACTTC.

In DNA form, the CDR3 reads TGTGCCAGCAGCTCCCCCGGGGGGCGGCCTACCGAGCAGTACTTC. Protein sequence: CASSSPGGRPTEQYF. The chain couples TRBV7-8 to TRBJ2-7; D possibly corresponds to TRBD2 (7 bases). Between the trimmed V and J ends, which lost 4 bases and 6 bases, there was a span of 19 bases. In germline, CDR1 is SGHVS, CDR2 FQNEAQ. The CDR3 contains 15 residues.

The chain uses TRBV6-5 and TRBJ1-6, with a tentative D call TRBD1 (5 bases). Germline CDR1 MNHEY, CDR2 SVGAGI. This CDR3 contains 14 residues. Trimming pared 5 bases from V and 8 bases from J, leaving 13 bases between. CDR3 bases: TGTGCCAGCAGTCAAGATAGGGGTTATTCACCCCTCCACTTT. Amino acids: CASSQDRGYSPLHF.

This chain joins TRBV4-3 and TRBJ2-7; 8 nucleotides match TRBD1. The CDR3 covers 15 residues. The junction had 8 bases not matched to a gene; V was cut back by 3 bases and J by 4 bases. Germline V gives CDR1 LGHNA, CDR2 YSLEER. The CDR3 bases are TGCGCCAGCAGCCAGGCAGACGGACAGGGTTACGAGCAGTACTTC. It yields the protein CASSQADGQGYEQYF.

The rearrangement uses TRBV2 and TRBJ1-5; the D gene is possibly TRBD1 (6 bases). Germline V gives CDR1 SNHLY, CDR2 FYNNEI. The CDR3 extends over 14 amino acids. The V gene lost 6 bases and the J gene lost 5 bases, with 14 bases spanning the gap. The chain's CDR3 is CASRLGGAHQPQHF. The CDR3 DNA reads TGTGCCAGCAGACTAGGGGGGGCGCATCAGCCCCAGCATTTT.